This T cell receptor (beta chain) was profiled in a study of shared clonotypes between healthy human individuals. Looking at the study overall: CD4 naive cells filled three plates per donor, CD4 memory three, CD8 naive two and CD8 memory one.

The study's findings and limits: Non-shared clonotypes displayed generation probabilities falling below those of clonotypes present in all four donors.

Genomic DNA from each subset was divided evenly over several immunoSEQ plates. As handled by the study authors: Filtering differed since immunoSEQ provided only junctions, with no quality scores. TCRdb's table, derived via immunoSEQ multiplex PCR, lists solely in-frame clones and lacks some. V and J calls and clone size are as listed in that table; D and trimming were resolved from the DNA. The data contain roughly 2.4 million clones, nearly 97% of them singletons. In the case of this clone: Its antigen is not identified.

This CDR3 comprises 11 residues. V lost 3 bases and J lost 10, with 9 bases in between. The germline CDR1 and CDR2 sequences are SNHLY and FYNNEI. Sequences were obtained from naive CD4+ T cells sorted from blood. The sample's subset: CD45RA+ positively selected. The chain links TRBV2 to TRBJ1-1; D is ambiguous. The source is a man aged 18 to 29 in good health. The CDR3 loop is CASSDVPPAFF. CDR3 nucleotide sequence: TGTGCCAGCAGTGACGTTCCTCCAGCTTTCTTT.